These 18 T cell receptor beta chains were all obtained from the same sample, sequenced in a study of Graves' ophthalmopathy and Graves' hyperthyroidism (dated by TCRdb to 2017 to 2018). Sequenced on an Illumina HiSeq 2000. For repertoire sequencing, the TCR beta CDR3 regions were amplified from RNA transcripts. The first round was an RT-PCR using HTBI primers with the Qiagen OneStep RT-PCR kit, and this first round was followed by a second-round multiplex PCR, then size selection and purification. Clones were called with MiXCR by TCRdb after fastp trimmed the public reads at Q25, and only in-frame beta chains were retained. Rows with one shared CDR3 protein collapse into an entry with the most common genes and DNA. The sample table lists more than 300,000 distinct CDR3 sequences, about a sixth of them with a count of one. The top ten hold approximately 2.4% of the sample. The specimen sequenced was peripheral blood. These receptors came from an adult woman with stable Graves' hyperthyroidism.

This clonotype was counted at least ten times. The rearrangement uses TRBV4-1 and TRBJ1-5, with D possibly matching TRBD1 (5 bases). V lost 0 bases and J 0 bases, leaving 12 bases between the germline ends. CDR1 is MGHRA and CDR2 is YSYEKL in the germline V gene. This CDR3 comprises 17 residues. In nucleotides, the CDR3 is TGCGCCAGCAGCCAAGACTGGGGGATCCTTAGCAATCAGCCCCAGCATTTT. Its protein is CASSQDWGILSNQPQHF.

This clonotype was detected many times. The CDR3: CSARAQPGGNEQYF. CDR3 in DNA: TGCAGTGCTAGAGCGCAGCCGGGAGGCAACGAGCAGTACTTC. The chain employs TRBV20-1 and TRBJ2-7; 7 nucleotides align to TRBD2. Germline-derived CDR1 and CDR2 are DFQATT and SNEGSKA (reference sequence). The CDR3 has 14 residues. V was clipped by 1 base and J by 5 bases; unmatched bases: 8.

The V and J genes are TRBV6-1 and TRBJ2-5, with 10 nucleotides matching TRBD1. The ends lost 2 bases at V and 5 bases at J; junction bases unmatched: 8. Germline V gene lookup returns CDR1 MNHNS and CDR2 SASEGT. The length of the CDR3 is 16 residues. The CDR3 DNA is TGTGCCAGCAGTGAACTGGAGACAGGGGGCCGGGAGACCCAGTACTTC. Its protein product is CASSELETGGRETQYF.

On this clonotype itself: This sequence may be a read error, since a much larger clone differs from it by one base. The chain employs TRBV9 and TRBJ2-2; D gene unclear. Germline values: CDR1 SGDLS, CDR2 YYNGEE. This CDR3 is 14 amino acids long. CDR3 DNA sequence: TGTGCCGGCAGCGTACGTCGCGACACCGGGGAGCTGTTTTTT. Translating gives CAGSVRRDTGELFF.

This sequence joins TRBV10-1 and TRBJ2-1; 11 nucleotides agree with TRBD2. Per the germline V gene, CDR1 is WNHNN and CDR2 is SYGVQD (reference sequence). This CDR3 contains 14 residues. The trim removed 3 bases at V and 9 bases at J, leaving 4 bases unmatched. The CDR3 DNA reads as TGCGCCAGCAGTGAATCCCTAGCGGGAGGTGAGCAGTTCTTC. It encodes CASSESLAGGEQFF.

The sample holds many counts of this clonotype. CDR3 in DNA: TGTGCCAGCAGTTGGAGGTCCAATCAGCCCCAGCATTTT. Protein: CASSWRSNQPQHF. The chain employs TRBV6-5 and TRBJ1-5; the D is unclear. CDR3 size: 13 residues. The ends were cut back, 4 bases at V and 3 bases at J, with 7 bases in the middle. The germline V gene encodes CDR1 MNHEY and CDR2 SVGAGI.

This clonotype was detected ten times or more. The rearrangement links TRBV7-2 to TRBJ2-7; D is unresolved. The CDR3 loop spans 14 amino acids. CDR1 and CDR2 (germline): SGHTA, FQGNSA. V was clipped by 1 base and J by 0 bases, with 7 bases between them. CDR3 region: CASSLGGHSYEQYF. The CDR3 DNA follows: TGTGCCAGCAGCTTAGGAGGTCACTCCTACGAGCAGTACTTC.

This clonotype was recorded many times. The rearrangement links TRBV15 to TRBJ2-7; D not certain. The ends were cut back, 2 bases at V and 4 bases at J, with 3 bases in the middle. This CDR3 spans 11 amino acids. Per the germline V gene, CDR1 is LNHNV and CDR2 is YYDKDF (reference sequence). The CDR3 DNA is TGTGCCACCAGCAGAACGTACGAGCAGTACTTC. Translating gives CATSRTYEQYF.

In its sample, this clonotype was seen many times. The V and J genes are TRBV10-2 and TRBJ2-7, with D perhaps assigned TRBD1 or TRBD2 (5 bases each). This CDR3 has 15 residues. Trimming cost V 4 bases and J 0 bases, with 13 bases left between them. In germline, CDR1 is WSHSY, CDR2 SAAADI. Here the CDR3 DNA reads TGCGCCAGCAGTGCGGGGCAGGCGGTCTCCTACGAGCAGTACTTC. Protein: CASSAGQAVSYEQYF.

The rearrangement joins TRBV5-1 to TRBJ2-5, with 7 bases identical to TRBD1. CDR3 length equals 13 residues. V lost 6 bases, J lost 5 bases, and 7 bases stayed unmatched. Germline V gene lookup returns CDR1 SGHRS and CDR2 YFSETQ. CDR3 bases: TGCGCCAGCACCCTAAACAGGGGTGAGACCCAGTACTTC. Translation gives CASTLNRGETQYF.

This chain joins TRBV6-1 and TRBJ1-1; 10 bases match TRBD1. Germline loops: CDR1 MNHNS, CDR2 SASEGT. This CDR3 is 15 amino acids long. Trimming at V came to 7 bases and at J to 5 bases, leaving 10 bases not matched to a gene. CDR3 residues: CASNRQGAKGTEAFF. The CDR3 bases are TGTGCCAGCAATAGACAGGGGGCAAAAGGAACTGAAGCTTTCTTT.

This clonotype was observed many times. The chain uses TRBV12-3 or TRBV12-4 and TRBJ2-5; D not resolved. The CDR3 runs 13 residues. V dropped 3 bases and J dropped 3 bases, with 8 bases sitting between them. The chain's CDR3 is CASSLETEETQYF. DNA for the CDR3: TGTGCCAGCAGTTTGGAAACGGAAGAGACCCAGTACTTC.

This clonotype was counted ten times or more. The CDR3 DNA sequence: TGCAGCGCCGCACCGTGGGACCCTGGCTACACCTTC. This translates into CSAAPWDPGYTF. The J gene is TRBJ1-2, the V gene TRBV29-1; a possible D gene is TRBD1 (5 bases). Germline lookup yields CDR1 SQVTM and CDR2 ANQGSEA. The CDR3 is 12 residues long. V dropped 7 bases and J dropped 7 bases, with 16 bases sitting between them. Together with reference TRBV29-1 and TRBJ1-2, the CDR3 gives the full variable domain: SAVISQKPSRDICQRGTSLTIQCQVDSQVTMMFWYRQQPGQSLTLIATANQGSEATYESGFVIDKFPISRPNLTFSTLTVSNMSPEDSSIYLCSAAPWDPGYTFGSGTRLTVV.

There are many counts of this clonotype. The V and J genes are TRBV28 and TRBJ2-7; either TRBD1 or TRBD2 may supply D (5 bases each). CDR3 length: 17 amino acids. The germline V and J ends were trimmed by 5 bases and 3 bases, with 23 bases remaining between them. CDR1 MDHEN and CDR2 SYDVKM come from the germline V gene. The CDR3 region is CASSPQRTWGDYYEQYF. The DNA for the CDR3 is TGTGCCAGCAGTCCACAGAGGACATGGGGCGACTACTACGAGCAGTACTTC.

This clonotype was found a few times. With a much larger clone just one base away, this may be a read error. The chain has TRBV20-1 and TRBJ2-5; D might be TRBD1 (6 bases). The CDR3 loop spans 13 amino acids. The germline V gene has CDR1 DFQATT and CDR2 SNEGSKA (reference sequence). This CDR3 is CSAREDSQETEYF. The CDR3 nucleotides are TGCAGTGCTAGAGAGGACAGCCAAGAGACCGAGTACTTC.

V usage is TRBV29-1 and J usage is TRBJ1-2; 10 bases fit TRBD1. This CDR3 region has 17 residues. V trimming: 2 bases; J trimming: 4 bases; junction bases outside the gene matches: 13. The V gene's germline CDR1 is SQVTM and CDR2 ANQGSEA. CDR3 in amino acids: CSVEIFVPGQGGYGYTF. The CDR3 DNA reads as TGCAGCGTTGAAATTTTCGTCCCCGGACAGGGGGGCTATGGCTACACCTTC.

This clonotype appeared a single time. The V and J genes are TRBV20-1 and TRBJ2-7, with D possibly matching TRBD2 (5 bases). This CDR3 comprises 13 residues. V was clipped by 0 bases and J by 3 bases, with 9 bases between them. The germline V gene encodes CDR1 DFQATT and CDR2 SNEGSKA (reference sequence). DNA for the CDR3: TGCAGTGCTAGAGATGATCGGGGCTACGAGCAGTACTTC. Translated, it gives CSARDDRGYEQYF.

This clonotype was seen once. CDR3 DNA sequence: TGTGCCAGCGGGACCTACACTGAAGCTTTCTTT. It encodes CASGTYTEAFF. V gene TRBV2 combines with J gene TRBJ1-1, with D possibly being TRBD1 (5 bases). This CDR3 is 11 amino acids long. The V and J ends lost 8 bases and 3 bases respectively, with 7 bases between them. Germline CDR1 is SNHLY and CDR2 is FYNNEI.